This T cell receptor (beta chain) was captured in a study of response to subunit inactivated influenza vaccine. Broader study findings: Each seasonal influenza vaccination recruits few new T cells, the authors suggested.

Germline values: CDR1 SGHRS, CDR2 YFSETQ. V dropped 9 bases and J dropped 3; count of bases not matched to a gene: 5. The CDR3 runs to 13 residues. Comments on this clonotype: Antigen specificity is unknown.

TCRdb re-called the RT-PCR reads through MiXCR, storing one row per CDR3 protein. The table records more than 200,000 distinct CDR3 sequences, roughly an eighth of them present only once. Source: non-naive T cells sorted from PBMCs, taken 14 days before vaccination. The sequence was obtained from a man aged 45-65 years who received an inactivated influenza vaccine. The V call is TRBV5-1, the J call TRBJ1-2, with 10 bases matching TRBD1. The CDR3 protein is CATGTGVDYGYTF. For the CDR3, the DNA is TGCGCCACCGGGACAGGGGTTGACTATGGCTACACCTTC.